This T cell receptor beta chain was sequenced in a study of T-cell reconstitution after alpha-beta-depleted transplantation in children. The library targeted TCRbeta and was prepared with unique molecular identifiers. TCRdb processed the PCR reads anew with MiXCR; each CDR3 protein has one entry. The sample contains over 100,000 distinct CDR3 sequences, 4.5% to 7.5% of which appear only once. Trimming shortened V by 7 bases and J by 0 bases, and 13 bases separated the two germline ends. The CDR3 extends over 14 amino acids. Per the germline V gene, CDR1 is MDHEN and CDR2 is SYDVKM. This clonotype was counted ten times or more. What it recognizes is unknown. Findings of the study overall: Some patients owed their high day-60 TCRbeta diversity to surviving recipient T cells and thymic progenitors. When one year had passed after transplant, most T-cell counts and diversity came from newly produced T cells. By about two months after transplant, alpha-beta T cells reportedly arose from several hundred graft clones that had expanded.

Sequenced here: PBMCs, mostly from graft donor cells, sampled 60 days after TCRalphabeta/CD19-depleted stem cell transplant. This TCR was sampled from a female patient aged 2-15 years who had a stem cell transplant for Fanconi anemia, so the T cells may come from the graft donor. V is TRBV28 and J is TRBJ2-7; possible D gene TRBD2, 5 bases. The DNA for the CDR3 is TGTGCCAGCACCATGAGAGGGAGCTCCTACGAGCAGTACTTC. Its protein is CASTMRGSSYEQYF.